This T cell receptor (beta chain) was captured in a study of shared clonotypes between healthy human individuals. Remarks on this clone: As yet, its antigen is unknown.

Caucasian adults residing in Nashville, Tennessee made up all the donors. Roughly 81 million PBMCs per unsorted sample were used for genomic DNA. Every immunoSEQ plate was one replicate of a subset's evenly spread DNA. Some clones are missing from TCRdb's copy, which holds only in-frame ones; the method was immunoSEQ multiplex PCR. The sample lists around 500,000 clones; over 70% were seen once. The CDR3 contains 15 residues. In germline, CDR1 is MNHEY, CDR2 SVGAGI. The germline V and J ends were trimmed by 0 bases and 0 bases, with 8 bases remaining between them. The study's findings and limits: Clonotype sharing among donors was thought likely to change with sequencing depth.

The source material was PBMCs. The sequence was obtained from a woman aged 35 to 49 in good health. Some clones in this sample may be carry-over from other donors' samples. The V call is TRBV6-5, the J call TRBJ1-1; D is perhaps TRBD1 (6 bases). CDR3 sequence reads: CASSYSTGMNTEAFF. For the CDR3, the DNA is TGTGCCAGCAGTTACTCGACAGGAATGAACACTGAAGCTTTCTTT.